These 11 T cell receptor beta chains were sequenced from one sample in a study of blood T cell repertoires in COVID-19. Sequencing used immunoSEQ multiplex PCR; TCRdb keeps in-frame clones, though not all of them. Of 150,000 or so clones listed, 84% were seen once; the top ten hold 9.8%. Material: peripheral blood. The receptors here all came from a woman in her forties or fifties with acute or convalescent COVID-19.

The rearrangement links TRBV10-3 to TRBJ2-7; tentatively, D is TRBD2 (5 bases). This CDR3 comprises 14 residues. Germline V lookup: CDR1 ENHRY, CDR2 SYGVKD. Trimming cost V 10 bases and J 3 bases, with 19 bases left between them. The CDR3: CASAEEWEFYEQYF. CDR3 nucleotide sequence: TGTGCCAGCGCCGAGGAGTGGGAGTTCTACGAGCAGTACTTC.

The chain combines TRBV27 with TRBJ2-1; 9 bases line up with TRBD1. The V gene's germline CDR1 is MNHEY and CDR2 SMNVEV (reference sequence). The CDR3 loop spans 15 amino acids. V lost 4 bases to trimming and J lost 5 bases; unmatched junction nucleotides: 6. CDR3 nucleotides: TGTGCCAGCAGTTCCGGACAGGGGCCCCACAATGAGCAGTTCTTC. Amino acids: CASSSGQGPHNEQFF.

This sequence joins TRBV6-5 and TRBJ2-3; 10 nucleotides match TRBD2. Germline CDR1 MNHEY, CDR2 SVGAGI. J gave up 10 bases and V 8 bases, and 15 bases lay outside the gene matches. The CDR3 sequence is 15 residues long. In DNA form, the CDR3 reads TGTGCCAGCGCCTCCCTAGCGGGGGCATCTCGTCCGCAGTATTTT. Its translation: CASASLAGASRPQYF.

A single count supports this clone. This chain joins TRBV10-3 and TRBJ1-4; possibly TRBD1 for D (6 bases). Germline V gives CDR1 ENHRY, CDR2 SYGVKD. V lost 6 bases and J 2 bases, leaving 13 bases between the germline ends. The CDR3 covers 15 residues. The CDR3 loop reads CAISKGGRTNEKLFF. CDR3 coding DNA: TGTGCCATCAGCAAGGGGGGGAGGACTAATGAAAAACTGTTTTTT.

The chain carries TRBV4-1 and TRBJ1-2; no reliable D call. Looked up from germline, CDR1 is MGHRA and CDR2 is YSYEKL. This CDR3 is built from 15 residues. Trimming took 0 bases from V and 3 from J, leaving 11 bases between them. CDR3 sequence (DNA): TGCGCCAGCAGCCAAGATTCGGGGTTGCACTATGGCTACACCTTC. Translating gives CASSQDSGLHYGYTF.

This clone was observed a few times. V gene TRBV5-4 combines with J gene TRBJ2-1; 8 bases align to TRBD2. The germline V gene encodes CDR1 SGHNT and CDR2 YYREEE (reference sequence). The CDR3 extends over 15 amino acids. The V and J ends lost 5 bases and 2 bases, in that order; junction bases with no gene match: 6. CDR3 loop: CASSLPGLAYNEQFF. The CDR3 DNA is TGTGCCAGCAGTCTGCCGGGACTAGCCTACAATGAGCAGTTCTTC.

The table lists this clone with a few counts. The genes are TRBV2 and TRBJ1-5, with D possibly matching TRBD1 (6 bases). Germline CDR1 reads SNHLY; CDR2 reads FYNNEI. V lost 4 bases to trimming and J lost 3 bases, with 10 bases between them. This CDR3 comprises 14 residues. CDR3 coding DNA: TGTGCCAGCAGTGGCAGGGACAACAATCAGCCCCAGCATTTT. Its translation: CASSGRDNNQPQHF.

This clone was seen a single time. The chain carries TRBV30 and TRBJ1-4; D is possibly TRBD1 (5 bases). Germline V gene data show CDR1 as GTSNPN and CDR2 as SVGIG (reference sequence). Trimming took off 0 bases at V and 10 bases at J, with 12 bases between the two ends. The CDR3 runs to 13 residues. In DNA form, the CDR3 reads TGTGCCTGGAGTGTACAAGTCGGGGGAAAACTGTTTTTT. Translating gives CAWSVQVGGKLFF.

This chain links TRBV3-1 (or the pseudogene TRBV3-2) with TRBJ2-1; D gene uncertain. With 1 base removed from V and 3 bases from J, the gap between germline ends came to 4 bases. The germline gives CDR1 LGHDT, CDR2 YNNKEL (reference sequence). The CDR3 loop spans 13 amino acids. This chain's CDR3 is CASSQVRYNEQFF. The CDR3 DNA is TGTGCCAGCAGCCAAGTTCGCTACAATGAGCAGTTCTTC.

This clone was detected once. The chain uses TRBV24-1 and TRBJ1-1, with 8 bases identical to TRBD1. From germline, CDR1 is KGHDR and CDR2 SFDVKD. The V gene end was trimmed by 0 bases and the J gene end by 0 bases; junction bases not matched to a gene: 8. The CDR3 is 18 amino acids. CDR3 residues: CATSDLQGTGDMNTEAFF. The CDR3 DNA follows: TGTGCCACCAGTGATTTGCAGGGGACAGGTGACATGAACACTGAAGCTTTCTTT.

The rearrangement joins TRBV10-3 to TRBJ1-4, with D perhaps matching TRBD1 (6 bases). CDR1 and CDR2 (germline): ENHRY, SYGVKD. The V end was cut by 7 bases, the J end by 8 bases, with 8 bases between. The CDR3 spans 11 residues. CDR3 coding DNA: TGTGCCATCAAAACAGGGGAAAAACTGTTTTTT. This sequence encodes CAIKTGEKLFF.